Listed below are T cell receptor beta chains from one sample, sequenced in a study of blood T cell repertoires in COVID-19. Method: immunoSEQ multiplex PCR; TCRdb's copy keeps in-frame clones and lacks some. The sample shows a few hundred thousand clones, nearly 90% of them seen only once. The sequencing sample was made of peripheral blood. These receptors were obtained from a man younger than 30 with active or convalescent COVID-19. Both conserved end residues are part of each CDR3. Each record gives: clone size, V gene, D gene, J gene, CDR3 protein, CDR3 DNA. The D gene is left open where the match is weak. The size of a clone is reported for some rows only, either as once, few or many, or as a class for expanded clones.

NA,TRBV24-1,NA,TRBJ2-3,CATSDSVDTQYF,TGTGCCACCAGTGATTCCGTTGATACGCAGTATTTT
NA,TRBV2,TRBD1,TRBJ1-1,CASSPDRGLPGTEAFF,TGTGCCAGCAGTCCAGACAGGGGGCTGCCTGGAACTGAAGCTTTCTTT
NA,TRBV6-2/TRBV6-3,NA,TRBJ1-5,CASSPPGSNQPQHF,TGTGCCAGCAGCCCACCCGGTAGCAATCAGCCCCAGCATTTT
NA,TRBV5-6,TRBD2,TRBJ2-7,CASSLPGRVYSYEQYF,TGTGCCAGCAGCCTACCCGGGAGGGTCTACTCCTACGAGCAGTACTTC
NA,TRBV5-6,NA,TRBJ2-5,CASSLRGAGETQYF,TGTGCCAGCAGCTTGCGGGGGGCAGGGGAGACCCAGTACTTC
NA,TRBV6-5,NA,TRBJ2-1,CASSYGHNEQFF,TGTGCCAGCAGTTACGGCCACAATGAGCAGTTCTTC
few,TRBV14,NA,TRBJ1-2,CASSQEYSTIYGYTF,TGTGCCAGCAGCCAAGAGTATAGCACCATCTATGGCTACACCTTC
NA,TRBV29-1,TRBD1,TRBJ2-6,CSVSGTGGAGANVLTF,TGCAGCGTTTCCGGGACAGGGGGCGCTGGGGCCAACGTCCTGACTTTC
NA,TRBV12-3/TRBV12-4,NA,TRBJ2-3,CASLRTDTQYF,TGTGCCAGCCTCCGCACAGATACGCAGTATTTT
NA,TRBV12-5,NA,TRBJ1-5,CASEEGRGRGQPQHF,TGTGCTAGTGAGGAAGGGAGGGGTAGGGGTCAGCCCCAGCATTTT
NA,TRBV27,TRBD2,TRBJ2-1,CASSTSSLGLAGYTSSYNEQFF,TGTGCCAGCAGTACCAGTTCATTGGGACTAGCGGGATACACAAGCTCCTACAATGAGCAGTTCTTC
NA,TRBV18,TRBD1,TRBJ1-3,CASSPPGTGGNTIYF,TGTGCCAGCTCACCACCCGGGACAGGGGGAAACACCATATATTTT
once,TRBV27,NA,TRBJ1-4,CASSWGSTDNEKLFF,TGTGCCAGCAGTTGGGGCTCCACGGATAATGAAAAACTGTTTTTT
NA,TRBV28,NA,TRBJ1-6,CASSSSGSYNSPLHF,TGTGCCAGCAGTTCCTCAGGGTCCTATAATTCACCCCTCCACTTT
NA,TRBV19,TRBD1,TRBJ1-2,CASSDRDRGNYGYTF,TGTGCCAGTAGCGACCGGGACAGGGGAAACTATGGCTACACCTTC
NA,TRBV6-8,NA,TRBJ1-4,CASSLLEFPTNEKLFF,TGTGCCAGCAGCCTATTAGAGTTTCCAACTAATGAAAAACTGTTTTTT
NA,TRBV12-5,NA,TRBJ2-1,CASGLVSPGDDEQFF,TGTGCTAGTGGTTTAGTCTCGCCAGGGGACGATGAGCAGTTCTTC
NA,TRBV7-9,NA,TRBJ2-5,CASCRVGDSETQYF,TGTGCCAGCTGCAGAGTGGGGGACTCGGAGACCCAGTACTTC
NA,TRBV29-1,TRBD1,TRBJ2-2,CSVEGGQGASGELFF,TGCAGCGTTGAAGGGGGACAGGGGGCGTCCGGGGAGCTGTTTTTT
NA,TRBV7-8,NA,TRBJ1-1,CASSLVERARPNTEAFF,TGTGCCAGCAGCTTAGTTGAGAGGGCGCGACCGAACACTGAAGCTTTCTTT
many,TRBV6-2/TRBV6-3,TRBD2,TRBJ2-5,CASSYSKNRIDSGDWETQYF,TGTGCCAGCAGTTACTCGAAAAACAGGATTGATAGCGGGGATTGGGAGACCCAGTACTTC
NA,TRBV10-2,TRBD2,TRBJ2-3,CASSERGEGDTQYF,TGCGCCAGCAGTGAGCGGGGGGAGGGGGATACGCAGTATTTT
NA,TRBV19,NA,TRBJ1-5,CASSLLRDQPQHF,TGTGCCAGTAGTTTGCTCAGGGATCAGCCCCAGCATTTT
NA,TRBV21-1,NA,TRBJ1-5,CASHRDRVLKCSNQPQHF,TGTGCCAGCCACCGGGACAGGGTCTTAAAGTGTAGCAATCAGCCCCAGCATTTT
few,TRBV10-3,TRBD1,TRBJ2-7,CAISESRTGKSSYEQYF,TGTGCCATCAGTGAGTCTAGGACAGGGAAGAGCTCCTACGAGCAGTACTTC
NA,TRBV6-1,NA,TRBJ1-5,CASSTMVDQPQHF,TGTGCCAGCAGCACGATGGTAGATCAGCCCCAGCATTTT
NA,TRBV2,TRBD1,TRBJ2-1,CASSDPRDSYNEQFF,TGTGCCAGCAGTGATCCCCGGGACAGTTACAATGAGCAGTTCTTC
NA,TRBV19,TRBD1,TRBJ1-6,CASSISPRGRGSPLHF,TGTGCCAGTAGTATAAGCCCCAGGGGGCGCGGGTCACCCCTCCACTTT
NA,TRBV5-1,NA,TRBJ1-5,CASSLLSGSNQPQHF,TGCGCCAGCAGCTTACTGTCAGGAAGCAATCAGCCCCAGCATTTT
NA,TRBV5-1,NA,TRBJ2-5,CASSLAPGVPETQYF,TGCGCCAGCAGCTTGGCTCCAGGGGTGCCAGAGACCCAGTACTTC
NA,TRBV3-1/TRBV3-2,NA,TRBJ2-7,CASGSGPYEQYF,TGTGCCAGCGGAAGTGGGCCTTACGAGCAGTACTTC
NA,TRBV11-1,NA,TRBJ2-1,CASSLARGKQFF,TGTGCCAGCAGCTTAGCTAGAGGGAAGCAGTTCTTC
NA,TRBV11-2,NA,TRBJ1-3,CASSLVVGRLGSGNTIYF,TGTGCCAGCAGCTTAGTAGTCGGTCGTCTGGGGAGTGGAAACACCATATATTTT
NA,TRBV27,NA,TRBJ2-1,CASSPRWPDEQFF,TGTGCCAGCAGTCCACGATGGCCCGATGAGCAGTTCTTC
NA,TRBV11-2,TRBD1,TRBJ1-5,CASSFDRGGQPQHF,TGTGCCAGCAGCTTCGACAGGGGAGGTCAGCCCCAGCATTTT
once,TRBV11-2,TRBD1,TRBJ1-3,CASSSGQGTGNTIYF,TGTGCCAGCAGCTCGGGACAGGGGACTGGAAACACCATATATTTT
NA,TRBV12-5,NA,TRBJ1-1,CASGQRGITEAFF,TGTGCTAGTGGCCAGAGGGGGATCACTGAAGCTTTCTTT
NA,TRBV5-1,TRBD1,TRBJ1-2,CASSKGTGTWDGYTF,TGCGCCAGCAGCAAAGGGACAGGGACCTGGGATGGCTACACCTTC
few,TRBV27,TRBD1,TRBJ2-7,CASSSSGGHEQYF,TGTGCCAGCAGTTCATCAGGGGGCCACGAGCAGTACTTC
NA,TRBV5-5,TRBD1,TRBJ1-2,CASSGRTGAIGYTF,TGTGCCAGCAGCGGGCGGACAGGGGCCATTGGCTACACCTTC
NA,TRBV11-2,NA,TRBJ1-6,CASSLVVRYSPLHF,TGTGCCAGCAGCTTAGTTGTCAGGTATTCACCCCTCCACTTT
NA,TRBV10-3,NA,TRBJ2-2,CAISLGGENTGELFF,TGTGCCATCAGCCTAGGGGGGGAGAACACCGGGGAGCTGTTTTTT
few,TRBV6-6,NA,TRBJ2-7,CASSYLGRVYEQYF,TGTGCCAGCAGTTACCTCGGCAGGGTCTACGAGCAGTACTTC